This T cell receptor beta chain was sequenced during a study of blood T cells in healthy people across ages. Notes on this clonotype: Its cognate antigen is unknown.

This CDR3 has 19 residues. Trimming pared 3 bases from V and 1 base from J, leaving 22 bases between. Study outcomes and limitations: Those diversity estimates obtained from one million T cells were thought to be underestimates. TCR beta diversity tracked closely with naive T cell percentage.

Sample-barcoded 5' priming and a J-beta primer mix drove a second PCR of roughly 7 to 11 cycles. Each cDNA molecule carried a tag from a template-switch adaptor that contained 12 random nucleotides. Each CDR3 protein is one row after TCRdb ran MiXCR on the 5' RACE reads. The repertoire has hundreds of thousands of distinct CDR3 sequences, roughly 50% of them found once; the top ten carry over 20%. This TCR was recovered from a man aged 30 to 39 in good health. The specimen was blood. The gene calls are TRBV12-3 or TRBV12-4 and TRBJ2-4, with D possibly matching TRBD2 (5 bases). Here the CDR3 reads CASSLRGWGASPAKNIQYF. In nucleotides, the CDR3 is TGTGCCAGCAGTTTGCGCGGCTGGGGAGCAAGCCCGGCCAAAAACATTCAGTACTTC.